This T cell receptor (beta chain) was identified during a study of beta chain features in type 1 diabetes. Across the whole study: On cell yields, gender and age, patients and healthy donors were similar.

Study-level points and caveats: The naive, central memory and Treg TCRB repertoires looked more alike in patients than they did in healthy donors. All four CD4+ subsets of Type 1 diabetes patients contained TCRB CDR3s that were moderately but significantly shorter.

As every portion of the isolated RNA was reverse transcribed, the sequencing read expressed TCRB transcripts. An average of around 3.4 million reads was obtained for naive, central memory and regulatory T cell samples. Only in-frame clones appear in the TCRdb table, and some are missing; sequencing was by immunoSEQ multiplex PCR. The sample includes fewer than 300,000 clones, approximately 10% seen only once; the top ten take over 0.015%. CDR1 SGHAT and CDR2 FQNNGV come from the germline V gene. Unmatched junction bases numbered 2, after V lost 5 bases and J lost 2 bases. The CDR3 runs to 13 residues. The single heparinised draw taken from each donor contained roughly 100 mL of blood on average. Comment on this clone: Its target is not known.

V gene TRBV11-2 combines with J gene TRBJ1-2; 7 nucleotides align to TRBD1. This TCR came from a man aged 30 to 45 with type 1 diabetes. The sample taken for sequencing was naive CD4+ T cells from blood. The CDR3 region is CASSRTGNYGYTF. The CDR3 DNA reads as TGTGCCAGCAGCCGGACAGGAAACTATGGCTACACCTTC.